This T cell receptor (beta chain) is from a study of T cell responses to AZD1222 COVID-19 vaccine (dated by TCRdb to the early 2020s). Regarding the research as a whole: AZD1222 recipients whose second dose came at about 4 weeks and those whose second dose came at about 12 weeks were combined into one group, since spike-specific TCR depth and breadth did not differ between the two schedules. A total of 233 trial participants underwent TCR sequencing, of whom about 210 had received two doses of AZD1222 and around 25 had received two doses of the MenACWY control vaccine. Trial participants were enrolled by age into subgroups of 18-55, 56-69 and 70-plus years, and roughly 150, 30 and 60 TCR-sequenced participants, respectively, were included in these subgroups. The study at large found these results: Epitopes outside the regions mutated in the B.1.351 and B.1.1.7 variants were reportedly recognized by nearly half of the unique spike-specific TCRs. Conclusions about previously exposed vaccinees are limited, since just five or six AZD1222 recipients were seropositive for SARS-CoV-2 at baseline. After two AZD1222 doses, both the breadth and the depth of spike-specific TCRs were significantly higher than at day 0 and than in MenACWY recipients. Because no day 14 peak-response samples were available, repertoires were characterized only after the peak T cell response. Most participants were white British and females outnumbered males, and the authors suggested that clonal diversity may have been underestimated. In the small 56-69-year group, the increase in depth fell short of significance, most likely because of low power. The whole spike protein was spanned by vaccine-associated CD4 TCRs, and dominant responses were seen in regions 160-218 and 743-854.

The CDR3 regions of human TCRbeta chains were analyzed by immunosequencing. The authors' pipeline ran thus. TCRs in the repertoires were matched against a reference library of SARS-CoV-2-specific TCRs that had been generated with the MIRA antigen-specificity platform. Breadth was defined as the fraction of unique TCRs that were SARS-CoV-2-associated. Depth was defined as the fraction of total T cells that were SARS-CoV-2-associated. Using the MIRA data, each spike-specific TCR was assigned both to the spike region to which the TCR was reactive and to a CD4 or CD8 class. Log10-transformed breadth and depth values were compared by one-way ANOVA with Sidak's multiple comparisons tests. The table comes from immuneACCESS by way of TCRdb, which keeps in-frame sequences with V and J called. Part of the clones is missing from these tables; in studies checked, under half for an unresolved V gene and the rest for unknown reasons. V, J and clone size are taken as reported in that table, and D and trimming were inferred from the DNA itself. The sample table lists about 130,000 clones, 84% of them with a count of one. The top ten constitute 4.1% of the sample.

V loses 0 bases of germline sequence and J loses 0 bases, and the interval between the two ends is 5 bases. Including cysteine and phenylalanine, the CDR3 has 14 amino acids. The only DNA kept is the CDR3, 42 bases in frame from the first base. The germline V gene (reference sequence) gives CDR1 as LNHDA and CDR2 as SQIVND. According to the study, the label for this sample's time point signals: baseline before first vaccination. The vaccinee samples were drawn from two UK trials, COV001 and COV002, one of which was a single-blind randomized controlled phase 2/3 trial testing AZD1222 (ChAdOx1 nCoV-19) in healthy adults. Trial participant PBMC samples were collected at day 0 and day 28 after the second dose for TCRbeta chain sequencing. As regards this clone: Its cognate antigen has yet to be identified. Per-base qualities were not stored, and no clone one base away is much larger.

The sequenced sample was peripheral blood, obtained on day 0 of AZD1222 vaccination. The chain is made from TRBV19 and TRBJ1-1, with no confident D gene call. This clonotype was sampled from an adult in good health. The DNA reads as follows: TGTGCCAGTAGTATAGACTCGATGAACACTGAAGCTTTCTTT. Its protein reads: CASSIDSMNTEAFF.